The clone carrying this TCR beta chain was counted many times. Germline V CDR1 and CDR2: SGHTA, FQGNSA. This CDR3 contains 13 residues. Trimming took 5 bases from V and 8 from J, leaving 14 bases between them. The sample originates from a study of identical twins. Each CDR3 protein is one row after TCRdb ran MiXCR on the 5' RACE reads. This repertoire shows about 220,000 distinct CDR3 sequences, 7.5% found once; its top ten account for 1.9%. In addition, the sample was reused for a study of yellow fever vaccine responses in identical twins.

The chain carries TRBV7-2 and TRBJ2-3; D call uncertain. What was sequenced was memory (CD45RO+) T cells sorted from blood. This clonotype was sampled from a woman in her late teens or twenties in good health. CDR3 in amino acids: CASSLPVLGTQYF. The DNA for the CDR3 is TGTGCCAGCAGCCTTCCCGTGCTTGGTACGCAGTATTTT.